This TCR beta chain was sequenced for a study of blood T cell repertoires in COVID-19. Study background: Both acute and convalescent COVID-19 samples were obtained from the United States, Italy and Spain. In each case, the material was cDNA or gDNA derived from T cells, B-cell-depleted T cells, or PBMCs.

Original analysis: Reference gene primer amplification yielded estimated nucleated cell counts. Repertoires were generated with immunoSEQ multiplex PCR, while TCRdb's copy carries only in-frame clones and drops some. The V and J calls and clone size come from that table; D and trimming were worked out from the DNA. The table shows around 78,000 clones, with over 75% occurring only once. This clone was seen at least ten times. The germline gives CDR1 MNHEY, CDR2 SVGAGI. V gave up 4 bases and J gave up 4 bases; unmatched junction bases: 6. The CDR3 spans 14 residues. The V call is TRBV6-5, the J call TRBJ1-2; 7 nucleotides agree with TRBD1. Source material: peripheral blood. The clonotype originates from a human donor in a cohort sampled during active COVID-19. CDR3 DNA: TGTGCCAGCAGTTCCCTGGACAGGCCCTATGGCTACACCTTC. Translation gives CASSSLDRPYGYTF.